This TCR beta chain was recovered during a study of blood T cells in healthy people across ages. Those donating, healthy Caucasian individuals from Russia, were aged roughly 6 to 95. Every donor gave 7.5 to 10 milliliters of peripheral blood. Isolated per sample were at least 6.5 million PBMCs. The germline gives CDR1 MNHNY, CDR2 SVGAGI (reference sequence). This CDR3 has 15 residues. PCR was performed a second time for about 7 to 12 cycles using a sample-barcoded 5' primer and a J-beta primer mix. TCRdb re-called the 5' RACE reads through MiXCR, storing one row per CDR3 protein. The data show about 1 million distinct CDR3 sequences, over 35% seen once.

The chain carries TRBV6-6 and TRBJ2-5, with no clear D. The end of the DNA is better explained by TRBJ2-7, so the J call may be wrong. What was sequenced was blood. The TCR was taken from an older woman in good health. The CDR3 DNA is TGTGCCAGCAAGCGTTCCCTGGAGTGGGAAGCCGAGCAGTACTTC. Encoded protein: CASKRSLEWEAEQYF.